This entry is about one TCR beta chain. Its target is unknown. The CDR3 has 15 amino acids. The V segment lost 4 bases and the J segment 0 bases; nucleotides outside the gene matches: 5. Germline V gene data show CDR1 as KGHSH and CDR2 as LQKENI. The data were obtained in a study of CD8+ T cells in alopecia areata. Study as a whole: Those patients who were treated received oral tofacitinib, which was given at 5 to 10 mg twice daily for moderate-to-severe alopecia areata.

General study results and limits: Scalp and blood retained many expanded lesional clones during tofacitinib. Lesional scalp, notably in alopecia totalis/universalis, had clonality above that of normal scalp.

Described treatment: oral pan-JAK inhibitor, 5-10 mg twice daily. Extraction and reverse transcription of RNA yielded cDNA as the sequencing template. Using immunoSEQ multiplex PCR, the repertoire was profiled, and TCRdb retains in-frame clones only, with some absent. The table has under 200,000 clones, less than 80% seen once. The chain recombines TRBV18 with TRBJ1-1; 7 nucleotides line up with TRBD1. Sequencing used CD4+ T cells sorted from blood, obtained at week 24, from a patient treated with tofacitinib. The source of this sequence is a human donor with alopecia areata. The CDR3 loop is CASSQTGVMNTEAFF. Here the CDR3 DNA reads TGTGCCAGCTCACAAACAGGGGTCATGAACACTGAAGCTTTCTTT.